The 30 T cell receptor beta chains listed next were all sequenced from one sample in a study of T cell responses to AZD1222 COVID-19 vaccine. Profiled with immunoSEQ multiplex PCR; TCRdb holds only in-frame clones, not every one. The sample gives under 140,000 clones, 88% of which show up once; around 1.7% is in the top ten. The input for sequencing was peripheral blood, taken on day 0 of AZD1222 vaccination. Every receptor here comes from an adult in good health.

The chain employs TRBV9 and TRBJ2-7; TRBD2 matches 9 bases. After removal of 3 bases from V and 4 bases from J, the junction contained 8 bases not matched to a gene. The CDR3 runs 15 residues. Germline V gene lookup returns CDR1 SGDLS and CDR2 YYNGEE. In nucleotides, the CDR3 is TGTGCCAGCAGCGCCTCTAGCGGGAAGGGTTACGAGCAGTACTTC. Its translation is CASSASSGKGYEQYF.

The chain combines TRBV27 with TRBJ1-5, with 7 bases matching TRBD1. The CDR3 contains 15 residues. The germline CDR1 and CDR2 sequences are MNHEY and SMNVEV (reference sequence). The V gene end was trimmed by 6 bases and the J gene end by 1 base; junction bases not matched to a gene: 6. This CDR3 is CASRPDRRSNQPQHF. The CDR3 nucleotides read TGTGCCAGCAGGCCGGACAGGCGGAGCAATCAGCCCCAGCATTTT.

The V and J genes are TRBV18 and TRBJ1-5; 7 bases are shared with TRBD1. Germline V gene data show CDR1 as KGHSH and CDR2 as LQKENI. The J segment lost 3 bases and the V segment lost 5 bases, leaving 7 bases of the junction unmatched. The CDR3 extends over 15 amino acids. This CDR3 reads CASSDRQGYNQPQHF. In nucleotides, the CDR3 is TGTGCCAGCTCAGACAGACAGGGCTACAATCAGCCCCAGCATTTT. The full variable domain, in which reference TRBV18 and TRBJ1-5 provide the parts outside the CDR3, is NAGVMQNPRHLVRRRGQEARLRCSPMKGHSHVYWYRQLPEEGLKFMVYLQKENIIDESGMPKERFSAEFPKEGPSILRIQQVVRGDSAAYFCASSDRQGYNQPQHFGDGTRLSIL.

The rearrangement joins TRBV6-5 to TRBJ2-1; D tentatively fits TRBD1 or TRBD2 (5 bases each). Germline V gene data show CDR1 as MNHEY and CDR2 as SVGAGI. The CDR3 is 15 residues long. V dropped 6 bases and J dropped 7 bases, with 19 bases sitting between them. The CDR3 region has the DNA TGTGCCAGCAGGAACGGGGCCACGGGTCAAAATGAGCAGTTCTTC. Translated, it gives CASRNGATGQNEQFF.

This chain joins TRBV18 and TRBJ2-5; D remains ambiguous. Between the trimmed V and J ends, which lost 0 bases and 3 bases, there was a span of 8 bases. This CDR3 has 14 amino acids. Germline CDR1 KGHSH, CDR2 LQKENI. In DNA form, the CDR3 reads TGTGCCAGCTCACCACCGGGATCCGAAGAGACCCAGTACTTC. Translated: CASSPPGSEETQYF.

This chain joins TRBV7-9 and TRBJ2-1, with D possibly being TRBD1 (5 bases). The CDR3 has 14 residues. Germline V lookup: CDR1 SEHNR, CDR2 FQNEAQ (reference sequence). Trimming removed 1 base from V and 9 bases from J, with 13 bases in between. Written as DNA, the CDR3 is TGTGCCAGCAGCTTAGAGGGGCTCTTGGGTGAGCAGTTCTTC. It specifies CASSLEGLLGEQFF.

The chain combines TRBV29-1 with TRBJ1-2; D is uncertain. In germline, CDR1 is SQVTM, CDR2 ANQGSEA. The CDR3 loop spans 12 amino acids. With 1 base removed from V and 8 bases from J, the gap between germline ends came to 11 bases. CDR3 protein: CSVEVPRGGYTF. CDR3 coding DNA: TGCAGCGTTGAAGTCCCGCGAGGGGGCTACACCTTC.

V usage is TRBV7-9 and J usage is TRBJ2-7; TRBD1 agrees at 9 bases. Germline lookup yields CDR1 SEHNR and CDR2 FQNEAQ (reference sequence). V was clipped by 5 bases and J by 6 bases; unmatched bases: 8. There are 14 residues in the CDR3. The CDR3 loop reads CASSPRDRVLEQYF. The CDR3 nucleotides read TGTGCCAGCAGCCCCCGGGACAGGGTTCTCGAGCAGTACTTC.

Only a few counts were recorded for this clone. The chain uses TRBV2 and TRBJ1-1; D gene unclear. CDR1 SNHLY and CDR2 FYNNEI come from the germline V gene. This CDR3 region has 14 residues. The V end lost 9 bases, the J end lost 1 base, and 15 bases lay between the germline ends. The CDR3 here is CARQNGPQNTEAFF. DNA of the CDR3: TGTGCCAGACAAAACGGGCCCCAGAACACTGAAGCTTTCTTT.

The chain employs TRBV6-5 and TRBJ1-2, with a tentative D call TRBD1 (5 bases). Germline assignment: CDR1 MNHEY and CDR2 SVGAGI. The CDR3 is 15 residues long. V dropped 1 base and J dropped 6 bases, with 15 bases sitting between them. The CDR3 sequence: CASSYYSGTFHGYTF. In nucleotides, the CDR3 is TGTGCCAGCAGTTACTATTCCGGGACTTTCCATGGCTACACCTTC.

The V call is TRBV6-1, the J call TRBJ2-7; D ambiguous. The CDR3 is 15 amino acids. CDR1 is MNHNS and CDR2 is SASEGT in the germline V gene. V was shortened by 2 bases and J by 3 bases, with 14 bases between the two germline ends. In nucleotides, the CDR3 is TGTGCCAGCAGTGAAATTGGATTCCCCAACTACGAGCAGTACTTC. It translates to CASSEIGFPNYEQYF.

This sequence joins TRBV10-3 and TRBJ1-6; D unresolved. This CDR3 contains 13 residues. Germline V CDR1 and CDR2: ENHRY, SYGVKD. The V end was cut by 3 bases, the J end by 8 bases, with 8 bases between. CDR3 in DNA: TGTGCCATCAGTGACCCGCACGATTCACCCCTCCACTTT. Translating gives CAISDPHDSPLHF.

The gene calls are TRBV24-1 and TRBJ2-1; the match to TRBD2 covers 8 bases. With V trimmed by 5 bases and J by 0 bases, 8 bases remained unmatched. This CDR3 has 17 residues. Germline V lookup: CDR1 KGHDR, CDR2 SFDVKD. The CDR3 nucleotides read TGTGCCACCAGTGGCCGAGGGCGGGGGGACTCCTACAATGAGCAGTTCTTC. Translated, it gives CATSGRGRGDSYNEQFF.

The chain combines TRBV29-1 with TRBJ2-7; D is perhaps TRBD1 (5 bases). Trimming removed 7 bases at V and 2 bases at J, with 15 bases between. This CDR3 is built from 13 residues. Germline V lookup: CDR1 SQVTM, CDR2 ANQGSEA. Written as DNA, the CDR3 is TGCAGCGGTGGAGAGCAGGGTCCCTACGAGCAGTACTTC. It encodes CSGGEQGPYEQYF.

This clone occurred once. This chain links TRBV5-1 with TRBJ2-2; 7 bases fit TRBD1. With 1 base clipped from V and 5 bases from J, the junction kept 8 bases outside the gene matches. CDR1 and CDR2 (germline): SGHRS, YFSETQ. The length of the CDR3 is 16 residues. CDR3 region: CASSLFAGGKTGELFF. Here the CDR3 DNA reads TGCGCCAGCAGCTTGTTCGCAGGGGGTAAAACCGGGGAGCTGTTTTTT.

The chain recombines TRBV6-5 with TRBJ1-1; 7 nucleotides align to TRBD1. Germline loops: CDR1 MNHEY, CDR2 SVGAGI. This CDR3 is built from 15 residues. V shed 5 bases and J 1 base; nucleotides not matched to a gene: 7. The CDR3 sequence: CASSNHRGRNTEAFF. The CDR3 DNA reads as TGTGCCAGCAGTAACCACAGGGGTAGGAACACTGAAGCTTTCTTT.

The chain carries TRBV2 and TRBJ1-5; the match to TRBD1 covers 8 bases. The CDR3 is 14 residues long. The junction had 3 bases not matched to a gene; V was cut back by 6 bases and J by 2 bases. CDR1 is SNHLY, CDR2 FYNNEI, per germline. In nucleotides, the CDR3 is TGTGCCAGCAGCGGACAGGGAGGCAATCAGCCCCAGCATTTT. It specifies CASSGQGGNQPQHF. The whole variable domain, remainder taken from reference TRBV2 and TRBJ1-5, is EPEVTQTPSHQVTQMGQEVILRCVPISNHLYFYWYRQILGQKVEFLVSFYNNEISEKSEIFDDQFSVERPDGSNFTLKIRSTKLEDSAMYFCASSGQGGNQPQHFGDGTRLSIL.

The V gene is TRBV14, the J gene TRBJ1-1, with unresolved D. Deletions cut 1 base from V and 1 base from J, with 1 base between. CDR1 and CDR2 from the germline V gene are SGHDN and FVKESK. This CDR3 has 12 amino acids. The CDR3 region is CASSQANTEAFF. DNA for the CDR3: TGTGCCAGCAGCCAAGCGAACACTGAAGCTTTCTTT.

This clone was counted once. The chain is built from TRBV2 and TRBJ1-2; 8 nucleotides match TRBD1. The length of the CDR3 is 15 residues. The V segment lost 3 bases and the J segment 4 bases; nucleotides outside the gene matches: 7. In germline, CDR1 is SNHLY, CDR2 FYNNEI. The CDR3 sequence is CASSDPQGGSYGYTF. As DNA, the CDR3 is TGTGCCAGCAGTGACCCACAGGGGGGAAGCTATGGCTACACCTTC.

The rearrangement links TRBV19 to TRBJ1-3, with a possible D match to TRBD1 (6 bases). The germline gives CDR1 LNHDA, CDR2 SQIVND (reference sequence). V gave up 4 bases and J gave up 0 bases, with 10 bases separating them. The CDR3 runs to 15 residues. The CDR3 region has the DNA TGTGCCAGTAGTAGAGGACAGCGCTCTGGAAACACCATATATTTT. This codes for CASSRGQRSGNTIYF.

This clone has more than one count but fewer than ten. The J gene is TRBJ1-4, the V gene TRBV5-1; weak D call: TRBD1 (6 bases). The ends were cut back, 0 bases at V and 3 bases at J, with 9 bases in the middle. Germline V CDR1 and CDR2: SGHRS, YFSETQ. The CDR3 extends over 15 amino acids. The CDR3 loop reads CASSLAGAANEKLFF. DNA of the CDR3: TGCGCCAGCAGCTTGGCAGGGGCTGCTAATGAAAAACTGTTTTTT.

The chain combines TRBV9 with TRBJ1-1, with 8 bases that match TRBD1. This CDR3 is 16 amino acids long. Looked up from germline, CDR1 is SGDLS and CDR2 is YYNGEE. With V trimmed by 1 base and J by 7 bases, 12 bases remained unmatched. This chain's CDR3 is CASSVFAQTGVDEAFF. Here the CDR3 DNA reads TGTGCCAGCAGCGTATTCGCCCAGACAGGGGTAGATGAAGCTTTCTTT.

This clone was recorded a few times. This chain joins TRBV18 and TRBJ2-3; D uncertain. The V end lost 3 bases, the J end lost 6 bases, and 16 bases lay between the germline ends. CDR3 length equals 15 residues. The germline gives CDR1 KGHSH, CDR2 LQKENI. CDR3 protein: CASSPGKHPRDTQYF. The CDR3 nucleotides read TGTGCCAGCTCACCCGGAAAACATCCCCGGGATACGCAGTATTTT.

This chain links TRBV11-2 with TRBJ2-7; the match to TRBD2 covers 14 bases. Trimming at V came to 2 bases and at J to 2 bases, leaving 5 bases not matched to a gene. The CDR3 length is 17 residues. Germline CDR1 and CDR2: SGHAT and FQNNGV. CDR3 sequence: CASSLRPGLAGAYEQYF. CDR3 in DNA: TGTGCCAGCAGCTTACGACCGGGACTAGCGGGAGCCTACGAGCAGTACTTC.

This chain joins TRBV5-6 and TRBJ2-2, with D maybe TRBD1 (6 bases). The V gene's germline CDR1 is SGHDT and CDR2 YYEEEE. The V gene lost 1 base and the J gene lost 6 bases, with 16 bases spanning the gap. The CDR3 totals 16 residues. The DNA for the CDR3 is TGTGCCAGCAGCTTGTATGGACAGCTGCCACCCGGGGAGCTGTTTTTT. It yields the protein CASSLYGQLPPGELFF.

The chain couples TRBV20-1 to TRBJ2-1; D is perhaps TRBD1 (5 bases). The germline V gene encodes CDR1 DFQATT and CDR2 SNEGSKA (reference sequence). V lost 3 bases, J lost 5 bases, and 5 bases lay in between. The CDR3 length is 11 residues. This chain's CDR3 is CSARDNNEQFF. The CDR3 nucleotides read TGCAGTGCTAGGGACAACAATGAGCAGTTCTTC.

The V gene is TRBV6-5, the J gene TRBJ1-4, with D hard to call. Germline CDR1 MNHEY, CDR2 SVGAGI. Trimming pared 8 bases from V and 6 bases from J, leaving 13 bases between. This CDR3 has 13 amino acids. The CDR3 sequence: CASRSRSYEKLFF. In nucleotides, the CDR3 is TGTGCCAGCCGCAGTAGGAGCTATGAAAAACTGTTTTTT.

The V gene is TRBV7-2, the J gene TRBJ1-1; no reliable D call. Germline CDR1 is SGHTA and CDR2 is FQGNSA. Trimming took off 5 bases at V and 9 bases at J, with 22 bases between the two ends. The CDR3 has 15 residues. The CDR3 DNA follows: TGTGCCAGCAGCCCTGTTCTCGGTACGGGCCTGAAAGCTTTCTTT. Translation: CASSPVLGTGLKAFF. Full variable domain (outside the CDR3, taken from reference TRBV7-2 and TRBJ1-1): GAGVSQSPSNKVTEKGKDVELRCDPISGHTALYWYRQSLGQGLEFLIYFQGNSAPDKSGLPSDRFSAERTGGSVSTLTIQRTQQEDSAVYLCASSPVLGTGLKAFFGQGTRLTVV.

This clone appeared a single time. V and J are TRBV15 and TRBJ2-7; D remains ambiguous. The CDR3 extends over 15 amino acids. The V end lost 0 bases, the J end lost 0 bases, and 9 bases lay between the germline ends. Germline V gene data show CDR1 as LNHNV and CDR2 as YYDKDF (reference sequence). CDR3 nucleotide sequence: TGTGCCACCAGCAGAGATCACGGAAGCTCCTACGAGCAGTACTTC. Residues: CATSRDHGSSYEQYF.

This sequence joins TRBV7-9 and TRBJ2-5; D remains ambiguous. This CDR3 contains 16 residues. The V and J ends lost 3 bases and 1 base respectively, with 15 bases between them. CDR1 is SEHNR and CDR2 is FQNEAQ in the germline V gene (reference sequence). The CDR3 region has the DNA TGTGCCAGCAGCTTCGCTCCACAGAACCTCCAAGAGACCCAGTACTTC. It specifies CASSFAPQNLQETQYF.